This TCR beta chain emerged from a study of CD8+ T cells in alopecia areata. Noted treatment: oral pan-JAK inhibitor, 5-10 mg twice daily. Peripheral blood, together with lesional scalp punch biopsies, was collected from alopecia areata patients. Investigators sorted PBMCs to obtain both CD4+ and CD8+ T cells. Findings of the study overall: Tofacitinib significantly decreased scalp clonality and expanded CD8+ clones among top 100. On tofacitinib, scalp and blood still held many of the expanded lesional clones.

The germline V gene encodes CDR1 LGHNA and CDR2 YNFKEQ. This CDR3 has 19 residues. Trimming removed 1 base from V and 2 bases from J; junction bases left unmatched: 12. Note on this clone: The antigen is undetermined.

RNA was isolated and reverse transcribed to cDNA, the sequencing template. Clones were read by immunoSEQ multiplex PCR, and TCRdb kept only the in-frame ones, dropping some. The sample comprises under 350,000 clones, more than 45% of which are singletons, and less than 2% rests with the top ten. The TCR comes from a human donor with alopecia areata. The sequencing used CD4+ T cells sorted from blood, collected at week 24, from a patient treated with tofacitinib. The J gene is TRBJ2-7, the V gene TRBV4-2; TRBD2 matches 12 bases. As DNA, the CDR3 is TGTGCCAGCAGCCAAGTCAGGACTAGCGGGGCCTACGGTCCCTACGAGCAGTACTTC. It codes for CASSQVRTSGAYGPYEQYF.